This passage covers 29 T cell receptor beta chains from one sample sequenced in a study of regulatory T cells in long-lasting Graves disease. CDR3-region Arm-PCR and iRepertoire HTBI primers produced the TCR beta libraries. TCRdb called the multiplex PCR reads again in MiXCR, with one record for every CDR3 protein. This repertoire shows 450,000 to 650,000 distinct CDR3 sequences, about 16% found once; its top ten account for 20% to 25%. Documented time point: newly diagnosed GD, antithyroid drugs for less than 3 months. Making the TCR library involved RNA that had been extracted from PBMCs. Separately, the same data were catalogued under a study of T cells in Graves' hyperthyroidism and ophthalmopathy.

Specimen: peripheral blood mononuclear cells (PBMCs), collected at new diagnosis, from a patient treated with antithyroid drugs. The receptor set was obtained from a woman in her forties or fifties with Graves disease.

This clonotype came up many times. The chain is built from TRBV29-1 and TRBJ2-3; a weak D match, TRBD2 (5 bases). The germline CDR1 and CDR2 sequences are SQVTM and ANQGSEA. The CDR3 totals 13 residues. Trimming took 5 bases from V and 2 from J, leaving 11 bases between them. CDR3 protein: CSVRSGNTDTQYF. CDR3 DNA: TGCAGCGTTCGGAGCGGAAACACAGATACGCAGTATTTT.

J is TRBJ2-4 and V is TRBV4-2; D unresolved. The CDR3 length is 13 residues. The V gene's germline CDR1 is LGHNA and CDR2 YNFKEQ. V shed 3 bases and J shed 5 bases, with 8 bases lying between them. The CDR3 reads CASSHPPENIQYF. CDR3 nucleotide sequence: TGTGCCAGCAGCCACCCCCCGGAAAACATTCAGTACTTC.

The V and J genes are TRBV20-1 and TRBJ1-3; no clear D. Trimming took off 3 bases at V and 0 bases at J, with 12 bases between the two ends. The CDR3 loop spans 15 amino acids. CDR1 and CDR2 (germline): DFQATT, SNEGSKA (reference sequence). This CDR3 reads CSASPTEASGNTIYF. The CDR3 nucleotides are TGCAGTGCTAGCCCAACAGAGGCCTCTGGAAACACCATATATTTT.

This clonotype was counted only a few times. V is TRBV5-1 and J is TRBJ2-2; D is perhaps TRBD1 (5 bases). The CDR3 spans 16 residues. Trimming stripped 0 bases from V and 1 base from J, with 10 bases between. CDR1 is SGHRS and CDR2 is YFSETQ in the germline V gene. Here the CDR3 DNA reads TGCGCCAGCAGCTTGGAGGGGCAGGGGAACACCGGGGAGCTGTTTTTT. Translating gives CASSLEGQGNTGELFF. Filled out from reference TRBV5-1 and TRBJ2-2, the complete variable domain reads KAGVTQTPRYLIKTRGQQVTLSCSPISGHRSVSWYQQTPGQGLQFLFEYFSETQRNKGNFPGRFSGRQFSNSRSEMNVSTLELGDSALYLCASSLEGQGNTGELFFGEGSRLTVL.

This clonotype was counted only a few times. The V gene is TRBV5-5, the J gene TRBJ2-6; 9 bases line up with TRBD1. V was clipped by 4 bases and J by 0 bases; unmatched bases: 11. CDR3 size: 19 residues. The V gene's germline CDR1 is SGHKS and CDR2 YYEKEE (reference sequence). The CDR3 protein is CASSLTGQGYSSGANVLTF. CDR3 DNA sequence: TGTGCCAGCAGCCTAACGGGACAGGGATATAGCTCTGGGGCCAACGTCCTGACTTTC.

The J gene is TRBJ1-5, the V gene TRBV28; tentative D call: TRBD1 (6 bases). Germline loops: CDR1 MDHEN, CDR2 SYDVKM. Trimming stripped 6 bases from V and 7 bases from J, with 13 bases between. This CDR3 comprises 13 residues. CDR3 sequence (DNA): TGTGCCAGCAGGAAACAGGGCGGGCAGCCCCAGCATTTT. Encoded protein: CASRKQGGQPQHF. Together with reference TRBV28 and TRBJ1-5, the CDR3 gives the full variable domain: DVKVTQSSRYLVKRTGEKVFLECVQDMDHENMFWYRQDPGLGLRLIYFSYDVKMKEKGDIPEGYSVSREKKERFSLILESASTNQTSMYLCASRKQGGQPQHFGDGTRLSIL.

The chain links TRBV7-9 to TRBJ2-6; D uncertain. Trimming pared 4 bases from V and 2 bases from J, leaving 15 bases between. The germline CDR1 and CDR2 sequences are SEHNR and FQNEAQ (reference sequence). The CDR3 length is 17 residues. As DNA, the CDR3 is TGTGCCAGCAGCTCCCGGCAGCTAAAGACTGGGGCCAACGTCCTGACTTTC. This translates into CASSSRQLKTGANVLTF.

This clonotype showed up many times. The chain joins TRBV3-1 to TRBJ2-5; D remains ambiguous. V was shortened by 2 bases and J by 7 bases, with 17 bases between the two germline ends. CDR1 and CDR2 (germline): LGHDT, YNNKEL (reference sequence). The CDR3 spans 15 residues. CDR3 region: CASSQTGPNLRTQYF. The CDR3 DNA is TGTGCCAGCAGCCAAACTGGGCCCAACCTGAGGACCCAGTACTTC.

This clonotype has a handful of counts. The chain has TRBV19 and TRBJ1-4, with D uncertain. The CDR3 runs to 13 residues. Germline V gene lookup returns CDR1 LNHDA and CDR2 SQIVND (reference sequence). Trimming pared 7 bases from V and 4 bases from J, leaving 10 bases between. The CDR3, as DNA: TGTGCCAGTAACGTCCGGCTTAATGAAAAACTGTTTTTT. Translating it yields CASNVRLNEKLFF.

The J gene is TRBJ2-5, the V gene TRBV28, with 9 bases that match TRBD1. Germline CDR1 and CDR2: MDHEN and SYDVKM. The CDR3 is 15 amino acids. The J segment lost 1 base and the V segment lost 5 bases, leaving 5 bases of the junction unmatched. CDR3 coding DNA: TGTGCCAGCAGTACCGGACAGGGGACCCAAGAGACCCAGTACTTC. Translating it yields CASSTGQGTQETQYF.

This clonotype was counted only a few times. The chain is built from TRBV18 and TRBJ1-1, with 9 positions matching TRBD1. In germline, CDR1 is KGHSH, CDR2 LQKENI. Losses at the gene ends were 0 bases for V and 7 bases for J; bases not matched to a gene: 21. The CDR3 consists of 20 residues. For the CDR3, the DNA is TGTGCCAGCTCACCACCCTGGACTCCCGGGACAGGGATTGGGTTTGGTGAAGCTTTCTTT. Protein: CASSPPWTPGTGIGFGEAFF.

This chain uses TRBV24-1 with TRBJ2-3; tentative D call: TRBD2 (5 bases). CDR3 length equals 17 residues. Trimming removed 6 bases at V and 0 bases at J, with 18 bases between. The germline V gene encodes CDR1 KGHDR and CDR2 SFDVKD. The CDR3 sequence: CATSSKTKLLSTDTQYF. CDR3 nucleotide sequence: TGTGCCACCAGTAGTAAGACTAAACTACTTAGCACAGATACGCAGTATTTT.

This clonotype was recorded many times. The chain couples TRBV4-2 to TRBJ1-4; 7 nucleotides match TRBD1. This CDR3 region has 15 residues. J was trimmed by 4 bases and V by 0 bases; bases with no gene match: 2. Germline V gene lookup returns CDR1 LGHNA and CDR2 YNFKEQ. The CDR3 coding sequence is TGTGCCAGCAGCCAAGATACAGGGGTTAATGAAAAACTGTTTTTT. It specifies CASSQDTGVNEKLFF.

This clonotype appeared many times. The chain employs TRBV2 and TRBJ2-1; 9 nucleotides match TRBD1. J lost 4 bases, V lost 7 bases, and 8 bases had no gene match. The V gene's germline CDR1 is SNHLY and CDR2 FYNNEI. The CDR3 totals 15 residues. The CDR3 spells CASTLTGTGYNEQFF. The CDR3 DNA is TGTGCCAGCACCTTAACCGGGACAGGGTACAATGAGCAGTTCTTC. Full variable domain (outside the CDR3, taken from reference TRBV2 and TRBJ2-1): EPEVTQTPSHQVTQMGQEVILRCVPISNHLYFYWYRQILGQKVEFLVSFYNNEISEKSEIFDDQFSVERPDGSNFTLKIRSTKLEDSAMYFCASTLTGTGYNEQFFGPGTRLTVL.

This clonotype was counted only a few times. The chain employs TRBV9 and TRBJ2-3; 10 bases line up with TRBD2. Germline assignment: CDR1 SGDLS and CDR2 YYNGEE. The CDR3 contains 16 residues. V dropped 4 bases and J dropped 4; count of bases not matched to a gene: 9. The CDR3 spells CASSPPSGGGADTQYF. The CDR3 bases are TGTGCCAGCAGCCCCCCTAGCGGGGGAGGGGCAGATACGCAGTATTTT. Combining the CDR3 with reference TRBV9 and TRBJ2-3 gives the whole variable domain DSGVTQTPKHLITATGQRVTLRCSPRSGDLSVYWYQQSLDQGLQFLIQYYNGEERAKGNILERFSAQQFPDLHSELNLSSLELGDSALYFCASSPPSGGGADTQYFGPGTRLTVL.

This clonotype was seen only a few times. The rearrangement links TRBV14 to TRBJ1-6; D gene ambiguous. The length of the CDR3 is 17 residues. Germline lookup yields CDR1 SGHDN and CDR2 FVKESK. V shed 4 bases and J shed 4 bases, with 17 bases lying between them. This CDR3 is CASSPSVIESYNSPLHF. In DNA form, the CDR3 reads TGTGCCAGCAGCCCTTCTGTGATCGAATCGTATAATTCACCCCTCCACTTT.

This clonotype was observed a few times. This chain connects TRBV6-2 or TRBV6-3 to TRBJ2-1; D might be TRBD2 (5 bases). The V and J ends lost 7 bases and 11 bases respectively, with 18 bases between them. The CDR3 sequence is 13 residues long. Germline lookup yields CDR1 MNHEY and CDR2 SVGEGT. DNA of the CDR3: TGTGCCAGCACCGGGGATCTCGCACCTCAGCAGTTCTTC. It yields the protein CASTGDLAPQQFF.

The chain combines TRBV28 with TRBJ1-2, with no clear D. The CDR3 sequence is 14 residues long. V lost 1 base to trimming and J lost 4 bases, with 10 bases between them. Germline loops: CDR1 MDHEN, CDR2 SYDVKM. The CDR3 region has the DNA TGTGCCAGCAGTTTATTGTGGGGTATCTATGGCTACACCTTC. Its translation: CASSLLWGIYGYTF.

At least ten counts were recorded for this clonotype. This sequence joins TRBV5-1 and TRBJ2-3, with 9 positions matching TRBD1. The CDR3 has 14 residues. Germline CDR1 and CDR2: SGHRS and YFSETQ. J was trimmed by 5 bases and V by 1 base; bases with no gene match: 2. CDR3 sequence: CASSLQGQGDTQYF. The CDR3 DNA sequence: TGCGCCAGCAGCTTGCAGGGACAGGGAGATACGCAGTATTTT.

The gene calls are TRBV13 and TRBJ1-4; 9 bases match TRBD1. Trimming took 5 bases from V and 2 from J; bases not matched to a gene: 6. Per the germline V gene, CDR1 is PRHDT and CDR2 is FYEKMQ (reference sequence). The CDR3 is 16 amino acids. As DNA, the CDR3 is TGTGCCAGCAGCCGGACAGGGGCCGGGACTAATGAAAAACTGTTTTTT. This encodes CASSRTGAGTNEKLFF.

The V call is TRBV7-9, the J call TRBJ1-2; no definite D call. The CDR3 totals 10 residues. CDR1 is SEHNR, CDR2 FQNEAQ, per germline (reference sequence). V was clipped by 10 bases and J by 8 bases, with 11 bases between them. In DNA, the CDR3 is TGTGCCAACCTCCGCTGGGGCTACACCTTC. Translation: CANLRWGYTF.

About this clonotype: Possible read error: a much larger clone is one base away. The gene calls are TRBV13 and TRBJ1-2; 8 bases are shared with TRBD1. The CDR3 is 15 residues long. Germline V gene lookup returns CDR1 PRHDT and CDR2 FYEKMQ (reference sequence). This chain's CDR3 is CASSPRTGKRKRYAF. For the CDR3, the DNA is TGTGCCAGCAGCCCTAGGACAGGGAAGAGGAAGCGCTACGCCTTC.

There are a few counts of this clonotype. The J gene is TRBJ1-2, the V gene TRBV12-3 or TRBV12-4; 9 bases fit TRBD1. The CDR3 has 14 amino acids. After removal of 7 bases from V and 4 bases from J, the junction contained 7 bases not matched to a gene. This chain's CDR3 is CASKTGGGSYGYTF. Written as DNA, the CDR3 is TGTGCCAGCAAGACAGGGGGGGGGAGCTATGGCTACACCTTC.

This clonotype was counted ten times or more. V is TRBV30 and J is TRBJ1-5; 7 bases map to TRBD1. In germline, CDR1 is GTSNPN, CDR2 SVGIG (reference sequence). The junction had 3 bases not matched to a gene; V was cut back by 0 bases and J by 4 bases. The CDR3 is 14 amino acids. This chain's CDR3 is CAWSVKQGNQPQHF. CDR3 in DNA: TGTGCCTGGAGTGTAAAACAGGGGAATCAGCCCCAGCATTTT.

Note on this clonotype: Germline and junction disagree at one end, which may indicate a read error. The chain employs TRBV5-1 and TRBJ2-6, with D maybe TRBD1 (6 bases). Germline loops: CDR1 SGHRS, CDR2 YFSETQ. This CDR3 comprises 15 residues. The CDR3 DNA reads as TGCGCCAGCAGCCAAGGGGGAGCTGGGACCAACGTCCTGACTTTC. Translation gives CASSQGGAGTNVLTF.

This clonotype came up many times. The chain uses TRBV2 and TRBJ1-1, with TRBD1 matching over 8 bases. The ends lost 7 bases at V and 1 base at J; junction bases unmatched: 5. Germline V lookup: CDR1 SNHLY, CDR2 FYNNEI. The CDR3 is 14 amino acids. CDR3 region: CASTVTGGNTEAFF. DNA of the CDR3: TGTGCCAGCACAGTAACAGGGGGGAACACTGAAGCTTTCTTT.

Many counts were recorded for this clonotype. The chain carries TRBV3-1 and TRBJ2-1; no reliable D call. The CDR3 is 11 residues long. The ends were cut back, 2 bases at V and 10 bases at J, with 6 bases in the middle. The germline V gene encodes CDR1 LGHDT and CDR2 YNNKEL (reference sequence). The DNA for the CDR3 is TGTGCCAGCAGCCAATACACCGAGCAGTTCTTC. Amino acids: CASSQYTEQFF.

With respect to this clonotype: This likely stems from a read error, as it lies one base from a far larger clone. The V call is TRBV2, the J call TRBJ2-4, with TRBD1 matching over 11 bases. The junction had 10 bases not matched to a gene; V was cut back by 8 bases and J by 13 bases. Germline V gene sequence: CDR1 SNHLY, CDR2 FYNNEI. CDR3 size: 13 residues. The DNA of the CDR3 is TGTGCCAGCGGCCGGGACAGGGGGAATGAGCAGTACTTC. The encoded protein is CASGRDRGNEQYF. Full variable domain (missing parts from reference TRBV2 and TRBJ2-4): EPEVTQTPSHQVTQMGQEVILRCVPISNHLYFYWYRQILGQKVEFLVSFYNNEISEKSEIFDDQFSVERPDGSNFTLKIRSTKLEDSAMYFCASGRDRGNEQYFGAGTRLSVL.

The V gene is TRBV3-1, the J gene TRBJ1-1; the match to TRBD1 covers 10 bases. The CDR3 spans 18 residues. Germline-derived CDR1 and CDR2 are LGHDT and YNNKEL (reference sequence). V lost 0 bases to trimming and J lost 0 bases; unmatched junction nucleotides: 7. CDR3 DNA sequence: TGTGCCAGCAGCCAAGAGGACAGGGGGTTATTCATGAACACTGAAGCTTTCTTT. Protein: CASSQEDRGLFMNTEAFF.